A selection of T cell receptor beta chains follows, all from one sample in a study of T cell clones after liver transplantation. Profiling relied on immunoSEQ multiplex PCR, and the TCRdb table lists in-frame clones only, not all of them. The sample contains approximately 7,300 clones, roughly 80% of which appear only once. Sequencing used CD8+ T cells from blood, obtained before liver transplant. These receptor sequences come from a human donor who received a liver transplant. CDR3s leave out the opening cysteine and the closing phenylalanine or tryptophan. Fields, in order: J gene, V gene, D gene, CDR3 protein. The D gene is left open where the match is weak.

J: TRBJ1-2
V: TRBV6-5
D: TRBD1
CDR3: ASSNTRGLAYGYT

J: TRBJ2-7
V: TRBV7-9
D: TRBD1
CDR3: ASSDTRQGYEQY

J: TRBJ2-7
V: TRBV18
D: NA
CDR3: ASSPPDYRGGHEQY

J: TRBJ2-7
V: TRBV6-5
D: TRBD1
CDR3: ASSYSPDRGIWEQY

J: TRBJ1-1
V: TRBV27
D: NA
CDR3: ASSMGEGTEAF

J: TRBJ1-1
V: TRBV5-4
D: NA
CDR3: ASRFGGNTEAF

J: TRBJ2-2
V: TRBV2
D: TRBD1
CDR3: ASSDGQGGGELF

J: TRBJ2-3
V: TRBV4-1
D: TRBD2
CDR3: ASSQVEAGGETDTQY

J: TRBJ1-1
V: TRBV28
D: NA
CDR3: ASSRGENTEAF

J: TRBJ1-1
V: TRBV4-1
D: NA
CDR3: ASSQEPGEAF

J: TRBJ2-2
V: TRBV5-1
D: NA
CDR3: ASSLGTSNTGELF

J: TRBJ1-1
V: TRBV6-6
D: NA
CDR3: ASSYSSGSTEAF

J: TRBJ2-3
V: TRBV28
D: TRBD1
CDR3: ASSLPRGLLDTQY

J: TRBJ2-2
V: TRBV5-4
D: TRBD1
CDR3: ASSPTGGNTGELF

J: TRBJ2-1
V: TRBV25-1
D: TRBD1
CDR3: ATHRGMNEQF

J: TRBJ1-3
V: TRBV11-2
D: NA
CDR3: ASSLETANTIY

J: TRBJ2-3
V: TRBV6-1
D: NA
CDR3: ASSEEIAIDTQY

J: TRBJ2-5
V: TRBV18
D: NA
CDR3: ASSPPRGYGETQY

J: TRBJ2-7
V: TRBV6-1
D: NA
CDR3: ASSPYKDSAYEQY

J: TRBJ2-1
V: TRBV6-5
D: NA
CDR3: ASSFRGSYNEQF

J: TRBJ2-7
V: TRBV29-1
D: NA
CDR3: SVTTGWEQY

J: TRBJ2-7
V: TRBV13
D: TRBD1
CDR3: ASSFLTGGTYEQY

J: TRBJ2-7
V: TRBV11-2
D: TRBD1
CDR3: ASSSTLGQGFNEQY

J: TRBJ1-6
V: TRBV7-2
D: NA
CDR3: ASSLVGGENNSPLH

J: TRBJ1-2
V: TRBV27
D: TRBD1
CDR3: ASSPQGNYGYT